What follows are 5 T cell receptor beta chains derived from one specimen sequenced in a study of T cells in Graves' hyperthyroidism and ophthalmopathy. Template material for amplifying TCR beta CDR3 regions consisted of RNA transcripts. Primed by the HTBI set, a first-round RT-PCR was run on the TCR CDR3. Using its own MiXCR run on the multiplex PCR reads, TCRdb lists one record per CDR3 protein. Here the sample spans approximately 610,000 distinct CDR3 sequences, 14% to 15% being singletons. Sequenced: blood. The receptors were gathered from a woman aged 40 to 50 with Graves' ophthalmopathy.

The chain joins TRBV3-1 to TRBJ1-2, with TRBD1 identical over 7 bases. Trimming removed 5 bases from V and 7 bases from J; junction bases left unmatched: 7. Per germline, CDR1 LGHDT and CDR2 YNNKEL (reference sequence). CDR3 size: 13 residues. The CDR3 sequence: CASSVDRRGGYTF. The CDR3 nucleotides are TGTGCCAGCAGCGTGGACAGGAGGGGTGGCTACACCTTC.

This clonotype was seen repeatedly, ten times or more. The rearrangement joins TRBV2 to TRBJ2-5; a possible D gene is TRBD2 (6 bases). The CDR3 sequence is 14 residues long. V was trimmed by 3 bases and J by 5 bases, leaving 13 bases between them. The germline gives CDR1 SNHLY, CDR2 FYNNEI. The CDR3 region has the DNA TGTGCCAGCAGTGATGGTGCAGGGAGGGAGACCCAGTACTTC. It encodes CASSDGAGRETQYF.

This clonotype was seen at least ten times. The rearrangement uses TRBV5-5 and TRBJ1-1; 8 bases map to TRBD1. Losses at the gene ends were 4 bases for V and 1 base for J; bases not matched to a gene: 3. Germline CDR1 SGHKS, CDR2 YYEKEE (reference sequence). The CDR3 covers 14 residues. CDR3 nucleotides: TGTGCCAGCAGCCGCGGGACAGGGAACACTGAAGCTTTCTTT. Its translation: CASSRGTGNTEAFF.

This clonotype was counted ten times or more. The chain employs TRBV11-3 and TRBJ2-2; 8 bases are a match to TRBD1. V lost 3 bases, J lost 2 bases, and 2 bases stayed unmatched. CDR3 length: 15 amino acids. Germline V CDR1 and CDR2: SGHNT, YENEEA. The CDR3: CASSFDRGNTGELFF. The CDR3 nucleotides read TGTGCCAGCAGCTTCGACAGGGGAAACACCGGGGAGCTGTTTTTT.

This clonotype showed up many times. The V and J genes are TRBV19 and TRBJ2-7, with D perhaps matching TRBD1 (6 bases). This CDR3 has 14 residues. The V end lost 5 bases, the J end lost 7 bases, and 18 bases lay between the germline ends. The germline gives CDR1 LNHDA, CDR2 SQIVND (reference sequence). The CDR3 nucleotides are TGTGCCAGTAGTCCCAGGGGCGATTTAGAAGAGCAGTACTTC. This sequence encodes CASSPRGDLEEQYF.